This TCR beta chain was recovered during a study of cytomegalovirus exposure and HLA in healthy donors. The overall study: As an earlier analysis found, 150 million to 200 million T cells yielded 90 million to 140 million unique TCR beta sequences.

Trimming took 3 bases from V and 6 from J, leaving 17 bases between them. The germline V gene encodes CDR1 SNHLY and CDR2 FYNNEI. The length of the CDR3 is 15 residues. As to this clone: What it recognizes is unknown.

The PCR ran on 60 Vbeta and 13 Jbeta primers. Profiled with immunoSEQ multiplex PCR; TCRdb holds only in-frame clones, not every one. This repertoire shows 100,000 to 140,000 clones, roughly three quarters found once; its top ten account for more than 2%. Whole-study results and caveats: Cytomegalovirus status, reportedly, was diagnosed with high specificity and sensitivity by the classifier. In a later analysis, specific HLA alleles were associated with 15,000 to 20,000 TCR beta sequences at a 0.05 false discovery rate. An analysis that came later showed most CMV-associated TCR beta chains appearing HLA-restricted.

The sample taken for sequencing was PBMCs. The receptor was isolated from a man aged 18 to 29 in good health and CMV-seronegative. The chain uses TRBV2 and TRBJ1-2; D is possibly TRBD1 (5 bases). The DNA for the CDR3 is TGTGCCAGCAGTGATGGGGCAAGGCATCAGGATGGCTACACCTTC. This sequence encodes CASSDGARHQDGYTF.